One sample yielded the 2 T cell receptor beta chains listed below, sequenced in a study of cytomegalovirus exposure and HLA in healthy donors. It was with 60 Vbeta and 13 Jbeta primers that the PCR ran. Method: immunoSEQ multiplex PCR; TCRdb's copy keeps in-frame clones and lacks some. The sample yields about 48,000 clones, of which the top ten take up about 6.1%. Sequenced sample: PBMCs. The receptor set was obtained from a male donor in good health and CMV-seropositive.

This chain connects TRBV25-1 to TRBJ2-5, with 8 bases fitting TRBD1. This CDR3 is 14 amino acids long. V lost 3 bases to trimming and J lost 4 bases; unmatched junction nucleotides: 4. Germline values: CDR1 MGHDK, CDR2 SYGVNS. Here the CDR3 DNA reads TGTGCCAGCAGTGATACAGGGGGAAGAGAGACCCAGTACTTC. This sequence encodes CASSDTGGRETQYF.

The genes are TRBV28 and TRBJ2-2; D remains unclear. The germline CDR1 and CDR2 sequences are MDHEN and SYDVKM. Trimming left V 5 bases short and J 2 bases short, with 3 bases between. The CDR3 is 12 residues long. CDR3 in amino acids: CASSRNTGELFF. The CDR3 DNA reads TGTGCCAGCAGTCGTAACACCGGGGAGCTGTTTTTT.